The 32 T cell receptor beta chains presented below share a single source sample, sequenced in a study of T cell repertoires in cytomegalovirus infection (dated by TCRdb to between 2018 and 2021). TCRdb lists the instrument as Illumina HiSeq 1500. TCRdb took the public reads, trimmed them with fastp at Q25, ran MiXCR for clone calling and kept in-frame beta chains. For every CDR3 protein sequence, its rows merge into one entry that carries the most common genes and DNA. This sample has more than 400,000 distinct CDR3 sequences in its table, and more than 20% of those were observed once. Around 13% of the sample is taken by the ten largest. The specimen sequenced was PBMCs. These receptors came from a human donor in good health (CMV status not recorded). Some clones in this sample may be carry-over from other donors' samples.

The gene calls are TRBV12-3 or TRBV12-4 and TRBJ1-1; a possible D gene is TRBD1 (5 bases). The CDR3 length is 13 residues. V lost 3 bases and J 6 bases, leaving 11 bases between the germline ends. The CDR3 DNA reads TGTGCCAGCAGTTTCGACAGTTTCGCTGAAGCTTTCTTT. Translation: CASSFDSFAEAFF.

The chain joins TRBV27 to TRBJ2-5; 7 positions match TRBD2. The CDR3 is 15 residues long. The J segment lost 7 bases and the V segment lost 5 bases, leaving 13 bases of the junction unmatched. Per germline, CDR1 MNHEY and CDR2 SMNVEV (reference sequence). The CDR3 DNA reads TGTGCCAGCAGTCGTGGCGCGGGGGTTAGGGGGACCCAGTACTTC. Translated, it gives CASSRGAGVRGTQYF.

This clonotype showed up many times. The chain employs TRBV7-8 and TRBJ2-3, with TRBD2 matching 7 bases. Looked up from germline, CDR1 is SGHVS and CDR2 is FQNEAQ. The CDR3 is 18 residues long. The trim removed 1 base at V and 1 base at J, leaving 11 bases unmatched. CDR3 sequence: CASSLVPLRLAGTDTQYF. The CDR3 nucleotides are TGTGCCAGCAGCTTAGTACCCCTCCGACTAGCCGGCACAGATACGCAGTATTTT. Supplemented by reference TRBV7-8 and TRBJ2-3, the full variable domain reads GAGVSQSPRYKVAKRGQDVALRCDPISGHVSLFWYQQALGQGPEFLTYFQNEAQLDKSGLPSDRFFAERPEGSVSTLKIQRTQQEDSAVYLCASSLVPLRLAGTDTQYFGPGTRLTVL.

Remarks on this clonotype: Being one base from a much bigger clone, this may be a read error. This chain joins TRBV7-6 and TRBJ2-5, with D perhaps matching TRBD1 or TRBD2 (5 bases each). CDR1 is SGHVS, CDR2 FNYEAQ, per germline. V lost 1 base, J lost 5 bases, and 14 bases lay in between. The CDR3 sequence is 15 residues long. CDR3 in amino acids: CASSLGLPEGETQYF. The CDR3 nucleotides read TGTGCCAGCAGCTTAGGTCTGCCAGAGGGGGAGACCCAGTACTTC. The variable domain in full, with the rest retrieved from reference TRBV7-6 and TRBJ2-5, is GAGVSQSPRYKVTKRGQDVALRCDPISGHVSLYWYRQALGQGPEFLTYFNYEAQQDKSGLPNDRFSAERPEGSISTLTIQRTEQRDSAMYRCASSLGLPEGETQYFGPGTRLLVL.

This clonotype has a handful of counts. The chain uses TRBV12-3 or TRBV12-4 and TRBJ2-1; D is perhaps TRBD2 (5 bases). Deletions cut 5 bases from V and 1 base from J, with 12 bases between. The CDR3 consists of 15 residues. CDR3 DNA sequence: TGTGCCAGCAGTCATACTAGGTCGTCCTACAATGAGCAGTTCTTC. Its protein is CASSHTRSSYNEQFF.

The V and J genes are TRBV6-5 and TRBJ2-7; perhaps TRBD2 as D (6 bases). V was clipped by 5 bases and J by 0 bases, with 14 bases between them. This CDR3 is 15 amino acids long. Germline CDR1 is MNHEY and CDR2 is SVGAGI. The CDR3 DNA is TGTGCCAGCAGTGAATATCCGGGACTCTCCTACGAGCAGTACTTC. Amino acid sequence: CASSEYPGLSYEQYF.

This chain connects TRBV7-6 to TRBJ2-1; TRBD2 aligns across 14 bases. Germline V gene sequence: CDR1 SGHVS, CDR2 FNYEAQ. With 2 bases clipped from V and 9 bases from J, the junction kept 6 bases outside the gene matches. The CDR3 extends over 16 amino acids. Written as DNA, the CDR3 is TGTGCCAGCAGCTTACGACTAGCGGGAGGGCCCGGTGAGCAGTTCTTC. Protein sequence: CASSLRLAGGPGEQFF.

This chain joins TRBV12-3 or TRBV12-4 and TRBJ1-4; the D is unclear. The germline V and J ends were trimmed by 8 bases and 8 bases, with 15 bases remaining between them. The CDR3 consists of 13 residues. The CDR3 is CASAGGFGEKLFF. The CDR3 DNA is TGTGCCAGCGCGGGAGGGTTCGGCGAAAAACTGTTTTTT.

The rearrangement links TRBV7-4 to TRBJ2-3; possibly TRBD1 for D (6 bases). The V gene lost 5 bases and the J gene lost 3 bases, with 15 bases spanning the gap. The CDR3 covers 15 residues. Looked up from germline, CDR1 is SGHVT and CDR2 is SQSDAQ. CDR3 region: CASSRTEGVTDTQYF. Written as DNA, the CDR3 is TGTGCCAGCAGCCGGACCGAGGGGGTTACAGATACGCAGTATTTT. The full variable domain, completed using reference TRBV7-4 and TRBJ2-3, is GAGVSQSPRYKVAKRGRDVALRCDSISGHVTLYWYRQTLGQGSEVLTYSQSDAQRDKSGRPSGRFSAERPERSVSTLKIQRTEQGDSAVYLCASSRTEGVTDTQYFGPGTRLTVL.

The chain carries TRBV10-3 and TRBJ2-1, with D unclear. The CDR3 is 14 residues long. Trimming pared 4 bases from V and 1 base from J, leaving 8 bases between. Germline V gene data show CDR1 as ENHRY and CDR2 as SYGVKD. The DNA of the CDR3 is TGTGCCATCAGTGCTGGCTCGTCCTACAATGAGCAGTTCTTC. Amino acid sequence: CAISAGSSYNEQFF.

J is TRBJ2-1 and V is TRBV30; 8 positions match TRBD2. Germline trimming cut 5 bases from V and 4 bases from J; bases unmatched to any gene: 7. The CDR3 is made up of 14 amino acids. Germline V CDR1 and CDR2: GTSNPN, SVGIG (reference sequence). The CDR3 region is CAWGRGLGYNEQFF. As DNA, the CDR3 is TGTGCCTGGGGGAGGGGACTAGGGTACAATGAGCAGTTCTTC.

This clonotype was counted between two and nine times. The chain couples TRBV6-2 or TRBV6-3 to TRBJ2-5; 9 bases line up with TRBD2. Unmatched junction bases numbered 16, after V lost 6 bases and J lost 5 bases. The CDR3 sequence is 17 residues long. The V gene's germline CDR1 is MNHEY and CDR2 SVGEGT. This chain's CDR3 is CASRMTTGSGRWETQYF. The CDR3 region has the DNA TGTGCCAGCAGGATGACTACGGGCAGCGGGAGGTGGGAGACCCAGTACTTC.

This clonotype was recorded many times. The chain carries TRBV6-2 or TRBV6-3 and TRBJ2-6, with a weak D call TRBD1 (5 bases). Between the trimmed V and J ends, which lost 3 bases and 1 base, there was a span of 16 bases. The CDR3 is 18 amino acids. CDR1 is MNHEY, CDR2 SVGEGT, per germline. CDR3 protein: CASSYQDTRGSGANVLTF. The CDR3, as DNA: TGTGCCAGCAGTTATCAGGACACCCGTGGGTCTGGGGCCAACGTCCTGACTTTC.

This clonotype was counted ten times or more. The rearrangement uses TRBV7-2 and TRBJ2-7; maybe TRBD2 (6 bases). The germline V and J ends were trimmed by 5 bases and 5 bases, with 16 bases remaining between them. From germline, CDR1 is SGHTA and CDR2 FQGNSA. The CDR3 sequence is 14 residues long. The CDR3 here is CASSLTSSVHEQYF. For the CDR3, the DNA is TGTGCCAGCAGCCTGACTAGTTCTGTCCACGAGCAGTACTTC. Combining the CDR3 with reference TRBV7-2 and TRBJ2-7 gives the whole variable domain GAGVSQSPSNKVTEKGKDVELRCDPISGHTALYWYRQSLGQGLEFLIYFQGNSAPDKSGLPSDRFSAERTGGSVSTLTIQRTQQEDSAVYLCASSLTSSVHEQYFGPGTRLTVT.

The chain joins TRBV7-9 to TRBJ2-2; weak D call: TRBD2 (5 bases). V was trimmed by 7 bases and J by 0 bases, leaving 12 bases between them. Germline CDR1 reads SEHNR; CDR2 reads FQNEAQ (reference sequence). The CDR3 consists of 15 residues. In DNA form, the CDR3 reads TGTGCCAGCACTCTGGCCGGGGCGAACACCGGGGAGCTGTTTTTT. It encodes CASTLAGANTGELFF.

V usage is TRBV7-9 and J usage is TRBJ1-1, with D perhaps TRBD1 (6 bases). The V end lost 4 bases, the J end lost 2 bases, and 14 bases lay between the germline ends. The length of the CDR3 is 15 residues. CDR1 is SEHNR, CDR2 FQNEAQ, per germline (reference sequence). For the CDR3, the DNA is TGTGCCAGCAGCTCACGACAGGAGCCAAACACTGAAGCTTTCTTT. Translation gives CASSSRQEPNTEAFF.

The chain is built from TRBV20-1 and TRBJ1-1, with 8 positions matching TRBD1. Germline values: CDR1 DFQATT, CDR2 SNEGSKA (reference sequence). CDR3 size: 14 residues. J lost 5 bases, V lost 6 bases, and 11 bases had no gene match. In DNA form, the CDR3 reads TGCAGTGCGCCAGGGGGCCCGATTTCGACTGAAGCTTTCTTT. Residues: CSAPGGPISTEAFF.

The chain carries TRBV20-1 and TRBJ1-5; TRBD1 matches at 9 bases. V shed 3 bases, J shed 8 bases, and the junction held 14 bases outside the gene matches. The length of the CDR3 is 16 residues. The germline gives CDR1 DFQATT, CDR2 SNEGSKA (reference sequence). The CDR3 loop is CSASAPGQGYGKPQHF. CDR3 DNA: TGCAGTGCTAGCGCACCGGGACAGGGATATGGGAAGCCCCAGCATTTT.

This clonotype has more than one count but fewer than ten. The chain employs TRBV6-1 and TRBJ2-1, with a weak D call TRBD1 (6 bases). The V end was cut by 5 bases, the J end by 0 bases, with 17 bases between. Germline V lookup: CDR1 MNHNS, CDR2 SASEGT. The CDR3 has 17 amino acids. In nucleotides, the CDR3 is TGTGCCAGCAGTCCCCGAATGGGGGCGGTCTCCTACAATGAGCAGTTCTTC. Protein product: CASSPRMGAVSYNEQFF.

The chain uses TRBV6-1 and TRBJ2-7; the D is unclear. This CDR3 is 12 amino acids long. The V end was cut by 1 base, the J end by 4 bases, with 5 bases between. Germline CDR1 and CDR2: MNHNS and SASEGT. The CDR3 is CASSEVGYEQYF. CDR3 bases: TGTGCCAGCAGTGAAGTGGGATACGAGCAGTACTTC.

The rearrangement uses TRBV15 and TRBJ1-4; unclear D gene. Per the germline V gene, CDR1 is LNHNV and CDR2 is YYDKDF (reference sequence). The CDR3 sequence is 15 residues long. V gave up 3 bases and J gave up 15 bases, with 23 bases separating them. The CDR3 DNA reads TGTGCCACCAGCAGTGATGGGAACACGCCAGCAAATATGTTTTTT. It is translated as CATSSDGNTPANMFF.

As regards this clonotype: Compared with germline, one end of the junction differs, possibly owing to a read error. This chain uses TRBV7-2 with TRBJ2-7; tentatively, D is TRBD1 or TRBD2 (6 bases each). CDR1 SGHTA and CDR2 FQGNSA come from the germline V gene. The CDR3 is made up of 12 amino acids. The CDR3 DNA is TGTGTCAGCAGCCAGAGGGGGGCCGAGCAGTACTTC. Protein product: CVSSQRGAEQYF.

This clonotype turned up a few times. This chain connects TRBV7-2 to TRBJ2-3, with 9 nucleotides matching TRBD2. V gave up 5 bases and J gave up 0 bases; unmatched junction bases: 9. The CDR3 has 17 amino acids. Germline assignment: CDR1 SGHTA and CDR2 FQGNSA. The CDR3 DNA reads TGTGCCAGCAGCCCCGATCCCCTAGCGGGAAGCACAGATACGCAGTATTTT. Encoded protein: CASSPDPLAGSTDTQYF.

This clonotype was detected many times. V gene TRBV7-9 combines with J gene TRBJ2-1; D is ambiguous. Germline assignment: CDR1 SEHNR and CDR2 FQNEAQ (reference sequence). The CDR3 has 15 amino acids. V lost 10 bases and J lost 12, with 28 bases in between. CDR3 DNA sequence: TGTGCCACCTACGGGTTTGGCCATGGGGTTTCCGGGCAGTTCTTC. This gives the protein CATYGFGHGVSGQFF.

The gene calls are TRBV2 and TRBJ2-3; the D is unclear. Trimming shortened V by 6 bases and J by 0 bases, and 10 bases separated the two germline ends. Looked up from germline, CDR1 is SNHLY and CDR2 is FYNNEI. This CDR3 contains 14 residues. The CDR3 region has the DNA TGTGCCAGCAGGTTCCCAGCTAGCACAGATACGCAGTATTTT. Translating it yields CASRFPASTDTQYF.

V is TRBV7-9 and J is TRBJ2-1; the D gene is possibly TRBD2 (6 bases). Germline CDR1 and CDR2: SEHNR and FQNEAQ (reference sequence). Trimming took 2 bases from V and 9 from J, leaving 14 bases between them. The CDR3 loop spans 14 amino acids. CDR3: CASSLSLEGFEQFF. In DNA, the CDR3 is TGTGCCAGCAGCTTAAGTTTGGAGGGCTTTGAGCAGTTCTTC.

This clonotype was picked up a small number of times. J is TRBJ2-3 and V is TRBV6-5; the D is unclear. From germline, CDR1 is MNHEY and CDR2 SVGAGI. The CDR3 extends over 13 amino acids. V gave up 6 bases and J gave up 2 bases, with 9 bases separating them. The CDR3 loop is CASSRGITDTQYF. CDR3 DNA sequence: TGTGCCAGCAGCCGCGGTATCACAGATACGCAGTATTTT.

This clonotype was recorded at least ten times. J is TRBJ2-7 and V is TRBV7-2; perhaps TRBD2 as D (6 bases). There are 15 residues in the CDR3. Trimming cost V 5 bases and J 2 bases, with 16 bases left between them. CDR1 and CDR2 (germline): SGHTA, FQGNSA. CDR3: CASSPMGRGTYEQYF. DNA of the CDR3: TGTGCCAGCAGCCCCATGGGTCGGGGGACCTACGAGCAGTACTTC.

This clonotype was recorded a few times. The chain carries TRBV28 and TRBJ1-5; TRBD1 matches 8 bases. V shed 5 bases and J 7 bases; nucleotides not matched to a gene: 7. The germline V gene encodes CDR1 MDHEN and CDR2 SYDVKM. The CDR3 totals 14 residues. CDR3 loop: CASSTTGDWQPQHF. As DNA, the CDR3 is TGTGCCAGCAGTACGACAGGGGATTGGCAGCCCCAGCATTTT.

This clonotype showed up just a few times. The gene calls are TRBV5-1 and TRBJ2-3, with 7 positions matching TRBD1. V lost 6 bases, J lost 1 base, and 11 bases stayed unmatched. The germline V gene has CDR1 SGHRS and CDR2 YFSETQ. The CDR3 extends over 16 amino acids. CDR3 bases: TGCGCCAGCATTGGACTCGCCGGGACAGGCACAGATACGCAGTATTTT. It translates to CASIGLAGTGTDTQYF.

This clonotype was detected a few times. The chain has TRBV29-1 and TRBJ2-1; a weak D match, TRBD2 (6 bases). Germline CDR1 reads SQVTM; CDR2 reads ANQGSEA. V shed 2 bases and J shed 2 bases, with 10 bases lying between them. The CDR3 consists of 14 residues. CDR3 nucleotides: TGCAGCGTTGAACGAGTAGCGGCCTACAATGAGCAGTTCTTC. Its protein is CSVERVAAYNEQFF.

This clonotype was observed a few times. The chain couples TRBV4-3 to TRBJ2-1, with a tentative D call TRBD2 (5 bases). The CDR3 covers 16 residues. Germline CDR1 LGHNA, CDR2 YSLEER. The V end lost 5 bases, the J end lost 0 bases, and 14 bases lay between the germline ends. The CDR3 DNA reads as TGCGCCAGCAGCTCTGAAATGGGGAGCTCCTACAATGAGCAGTTCTTC. Protein product: CASSSEMGSSYNEQFF.